Below, 9 T cell receptor beta chains from the same sample are listed, as sequenced in a study of technical replicates of blood from several donors (dated by TCRdb to 2016 to 2017). Library creation used the immunoSEQ multiplex PCR assay. Imported from immuneACCESS, the table was reduced by TCRdb to in-frame sequences with V and J called. These copies leave out some clones; in studies compared against another copy, an unresolved V gene accounts for under half, and the cause of the remainder is not known. This sample lists 45,000 to 55,000 clones; about 96% were detected once. The top ten clonotypes cover approximately 0.4% of the sample. Sequencing used T cells isolated from PBMCs. The receptor source for this set is a human donor in good health.

V and J are TRBV10-2 and TRBJ1-1, with D possibly TRBD1 on 6 matching bases. Germline V gene data show CDR1 as WSHSY and CDR2 as SAAADI. This CDR3 region has 13 residues. V was trimmed by 10 bases and J by 1 base, leaving 13 bases between them. The CDR3 DNA reads as TGCGCCAAATCTCAGGGGAAGAACACTGAAGCTTTCTTT. Residues: CAKSQGKNTEAFF.

The V gene is TRBV5-1, the J gene TRBJ1-4, with 10 bases lining up with TRBD1. The ends lost 4 bases at V and 0 bases at J; junction bases unmatched: 12. The CDR3 is made up of 19 amino acids. The germline V gene encodes CDR1 SGHRS and CDR2 YFSETQ. CDR3 nucleotide sequence: TGCGCCAGCAGCCCCGACCCGGGACAGGGGCCAGCAACTAATGAAAAACTGTTTTTT. It yields the protein CASSPDPGQGPATNEKLFF.

The V call is TRBV27, the J call TRBJ2-7; no reliable D call. Trimming shortened V by 4 bases and J by 0 bases, and 7 bases separated the two germline ends. There are 13 residues in the CDR3. CDR1 is MNHEY and CDR2 is SMNVEV in the germline V gene (reference sequence). CDR3 coding DNA: TGTGCCAGCAGTTGGGCTTCCTCCTACGAGCAGTACTTC. This gives the protein CASSWASSYEQYF.

This rearrangement joins TRBV13 to TRBJ2-2; unclear D gene. Trimming shortened V by 2 bases and J by 2 bases, and 9 bases separated the two germline ends. The length of the CDR3 is 15 residues. Per the germline V gene, CDR1 is PRHDT and CDR2 is FYEKMQ (reference sequence). The CDR3 nucleotides are TGTGCCAGCAGCTTAACCCCTATTAACACCGGGGAGCTGTTTTTT. This encodes CASSLTPINTGELFF.

The chain uses TRBV11-3 and TRBJ2-3; TRBD1 matches 8 bases. The CDR3 has 17 residues. The V and J ends lost 0 bases and 2 bases, in that order; junction bases with no gene match: 7. Germline V gives CDR1 SGHNT, CDR2 YENEEA. CDR3 coding DNA: TGTGCCAGCAGCTTAGACAGGGGGCCTAGCGCCACAGATACGCAGTATTTT. Translated, it gives CASSLDRGPSATDTQYF.

This chain uses TRBV5-1 with TRBJ1-3; no clear D gene. CDR1 and CDR2 from the germline V gene are SGHRS and YFSETQ. The CDR3 is 15 amino acids. The germline V and J ends were trimmed by 0 bases and 2 bases, with 9 bases remaining between them. For the CDR3, the DNA is TGCGCCAGCAGCTTGGAGACGAGGACTGGAAACACCATATATTTT. This codes for CASSLETRTGNTIYF.

J is TRBJ1-5 and V is TRBV11-3; D unclear. V was cut by 2 bases and J by 7 bases, with 9 bases left in between. The CDR3 length is 13 residues. Looked up from germline, CDR1 is SGHNT and CDR2 is YENEEA. This chain's CDR3 is CASSLTGSQPQHF. CDR3 DNA: TGTGCCAGCAGCTTAACGGGGTCACAGCCCCAGCATTTT.

The chain links TRBV20-1 to TRBJ1-2; D might be TRBD1 (5 bases). The CDR3 is 10 amino acids. Per the germline V gene, CDR1 is DFQATT and CDR2 is SNEGSKA (reference sequence). CDR3 sequence reads: CQGEVYGYTF. CDR3 in DNA: TGCCAAGGGGAGGTTTATGGCTACACCTTC.

The chain employs TRBV6-1 and TRBJ1-2, with D maybe TRBD1 (6 bases). This CDR3 contains 15 residues. V lost 4 bases to trimming and J lost 6 bases, with 18 bases between them. Germline V gene sequence: CDR1 MNHNS, CDR2 SASEGT. The CDR3 DNA is TGTGCCAGCAGTGTCGGTGACGACAGGTTGCATGGCTACACCTTC. Translated, it gives CASSVGDDRLHGYTF.